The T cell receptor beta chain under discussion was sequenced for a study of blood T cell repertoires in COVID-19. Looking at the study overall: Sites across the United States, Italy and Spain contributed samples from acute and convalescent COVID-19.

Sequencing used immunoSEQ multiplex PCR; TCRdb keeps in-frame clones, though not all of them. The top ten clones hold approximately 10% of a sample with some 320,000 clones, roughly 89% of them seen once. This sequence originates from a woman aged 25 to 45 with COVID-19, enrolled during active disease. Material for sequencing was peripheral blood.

The CDR3 protein is CASSLALALEQFF. The CDR3 DNA is TGTGCCAGCAGCTTGGCTCTAGCGCTTGAGCAGTTCTTC. The chain is built from TRBV5-6 and TRBJ2-1; tentatively, D is TRBD2 (6 bases). Trimming removed 0 bases from V and 9 bases from J, with 10 bases in between. Germline CDR1 is SGHDT and CDR2 is YYEEEE. The CDR3 is 13 amino acids.